Each of the 12 T cell receptor beta chains below was sequenced from the same sample in a study of T cell clones after liver transplantation. Clones were sequenced by immunoSEQ multiplex PCR, and TCRdb holds only the in-frame ones, with some missing. The repertoire holds tens of thousands of clones, with roughly 80% as singletons. The input for sequencing was CD4+ T cells from blood, taken at the 22-month timepoint. The receptors come from a human patient who received a liver transplant. A share of the T cells may be of graft donor origin.

The chain recombines TRBV14 with TRBJ2-1; tentatively, D is TRBD2 (5 bases). Germline values: CDR1 SGHDN, CDR2 FVKESK. The CDR3 has 13 amino acids. Trimming took off 1 base at V and 9 bases at J, with 10 bases between the two ends. The CDR3 here is CASSQGRGVEQFF. CDR3 in DNA: TGTGCCAGCAGCCAAGGCCGGGGTGTTGAGCAGTTCTTC.

This chain connects TRBV7-2 to TRBJ2-2; D gene ambiguous. Germline V CDR1 and CDR2: SGHTA, FQGNSA. The CDR3 extends over 14 amino acids. V was shortened by 5 bases and J by 3 bases, with 10 bases between the two germline ends. CDR3 DNA: TGTGCCAGCAGCCAGCGACGGGACACCGGGGAGCTGTTTTTT. It encodes CASSQRRDTGELFF.

The rearrangement joins TRBV4-3 to TRBJ2-5; D possibly corresponds to TRBD1 (6 bases). Trimming cost V 2 bases and J 9 bases, with 16 bases left between them. The CDR3 has 14 amino acids. CDR1 and CDR2 from the germline V gene are LGHNA and YSLEER. The CDR3 DNA reads as TGCGCCAGCAGCCAATTAGTTGGAGAGGGGGCCCAGTACTTC. It is translated as CASSQLVGEGAQYF.

This clone has only a few counts. V is TRBV4-2 and J is TRBJ1-2; D is perhaps TRBD1 (6 bases). Trimming took 4 bases from V and 4 from J, leaving 10 bases between them. Germline values: CDR1 LGHNA, CDR2 YNFKEQ. The CDR3 runs 13 residues. The CDR3 DNA reads as TGTGCCAGCAGCCCCCCAGGGGCCTATGGCTACACCTTC. Protein product: CASSPPGAYGYTF.

The V call is TRBV10-2, the J call TRBJ2-4, with 9 bases aligning to TRBD1. The CDR3 has 17 residues. Germline V lookup: CDR1 WSHSY, CDR2 SAAADI. V dropped 6 bases and J dropped 1; count of bases not matched to a gene: 10. Here the CDR3 reads CASRPLTGGNAKNIQYF. The CDR3 DNA is TGCGCCAGCAGACCACTAACAGGGGGCAACGCCAAAAACATTCAGTACTTC.

The CDR3 DNA reads as TGCAGCGTCGGGGTCGGATACTTC. Amino acids: CSVGVGYF. The chain uses TRBV20-1 and TRBJ2-7; TRBD2 might be the D (5 bases). Germline V gives CDR1 DFQATT, CDR2 SNEGSKA (reference sequence). The CDR3 loop spans 8 amino acids.

This clone came up once. The chain uses TRBV2 and TRBJ1-6, with unresolved D. The CDR3 contains 14 residues. V lost 6 bases to trimming and J lost 0 bases, with 6 bases between them. Germline V lookup: CDR1 SNHLY, CDR2 FYNNEI. The CDR3 DNA reads as TGTGCCAGCAGAGTTAACTCCTATAATTCACCCCTCCACTTT. It specifies CASRVNSYNSPLHF.

The genes are TRBV2 and TRBJ2-7; either TRBD1 or TRBD2 may fit D (6 bases each). V was pared by 5 bases and J by 1 base, with 15 bases between. The germline CDR1 and CDR2 sequences are SNHLY and FYNNEI. The CDR3 loop spans 15 amino acids. The DNA for the CDR3 is TGTGCCAGCAGTCCCGAACAGGGAGGATCCTACGAGCAGTACTTC. It translates to CASSPEQGGSYEQYF.

This rearrangement joins TRBV28 to TRBJ1-2; possible D gene TRBD1, 6 bases. Trimming removed 3 bases from V and 8 bases from J, with 19 bases in between. The germline V gene encodes CDR1 MDHEN and CDR2 SYDVKM. CDR3 size: 15 residues. CDR3 nucleotide sequence: TGTGCCAGCAGTTTTAACCCAGGGGTCGGTAAGGGCTACACCTTC. Amino acid sequence: CASSFNPGVGKGYTF.

The chain links TRBV28 to TRBJ2-1; TRBD1 is a possible D gene (6 bases). V was cut by 8 bases and J by 7 bases, with 15 bases left in between. CDR3 length: 13 amino acids. Looked up from germline, CDR1 is MDHEN and CDR2 is SYDVKM. The CDR3 DNA reads TGTGCCAGCTACTCCCGGGACAATAATGAGCAGTTCTTC. As protein: CASYSRDNNEQFF.

The rearrangement uses TRBV7-3 and TRBJ2-1; D is perhaps TRBD2 (6 bases). This CDR3 has 16 residues. Trimming took 4 bases from V and 0 from J, leaving 13 bases between them. CDR1 and CDR2 (germline): SGHTA, FQGTGA. CDR3 residues: CASSSIPGLSYNEQFF. CDR3 in DNA: TGTGCCAGCAGCTCGATCCCGGGACTCTCCTACAATGAGCAGTTCTTC.

V gene TRBV29-1 combines with J gene TRBJ2-6, with unresolved D. This CDR3 has 13 residues. Germline CDR1 SQVTM, CDR2 ANQGSEA. V gave up 4 bases and J gave up 0 bases, with 4 bases separating them. The CDR3: CSVALSGANVLTF. The CDR3 DNA reads TGCAGCGTTGCGCTCTCTGGGGCCAACGTCCTGACTTTC.